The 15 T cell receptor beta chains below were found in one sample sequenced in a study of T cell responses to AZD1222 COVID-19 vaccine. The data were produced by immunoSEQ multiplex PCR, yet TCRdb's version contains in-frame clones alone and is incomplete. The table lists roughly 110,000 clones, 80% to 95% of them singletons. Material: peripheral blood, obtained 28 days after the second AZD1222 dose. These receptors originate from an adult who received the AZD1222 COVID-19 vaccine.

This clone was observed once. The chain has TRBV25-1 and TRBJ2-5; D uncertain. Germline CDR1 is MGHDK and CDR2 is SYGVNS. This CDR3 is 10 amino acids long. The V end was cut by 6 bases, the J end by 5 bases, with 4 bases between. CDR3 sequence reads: CASSWETQYF. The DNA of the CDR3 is TGTGCCAGCAGCTGGGAGACCCAGTACTTC.

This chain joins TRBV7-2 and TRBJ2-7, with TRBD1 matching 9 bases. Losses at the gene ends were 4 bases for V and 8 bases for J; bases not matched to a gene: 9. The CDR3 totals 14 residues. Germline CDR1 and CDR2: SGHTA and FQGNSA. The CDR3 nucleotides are TGTGCCAGCAGCTCCGGACAGGGGCACACGAAGCAGTACTTC. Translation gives CASSSGQGHTKQYF.

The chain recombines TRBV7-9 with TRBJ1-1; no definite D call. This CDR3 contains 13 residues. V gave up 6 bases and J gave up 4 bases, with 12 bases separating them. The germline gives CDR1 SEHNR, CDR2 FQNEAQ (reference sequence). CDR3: CASSNERATEAFF. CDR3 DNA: TGTGCCAGCAGTAACGAGCGGGCCACTGAAGCTTTCTTT.

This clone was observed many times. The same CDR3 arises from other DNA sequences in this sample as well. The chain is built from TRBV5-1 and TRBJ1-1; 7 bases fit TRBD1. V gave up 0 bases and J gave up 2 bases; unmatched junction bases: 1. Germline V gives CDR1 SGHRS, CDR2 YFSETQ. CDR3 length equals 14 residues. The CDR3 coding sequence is TGCGCCAGCAGCTTGGACAGGGGTAACACTGAAGCTTTCTTT. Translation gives CASSLDRGNTEAFF.

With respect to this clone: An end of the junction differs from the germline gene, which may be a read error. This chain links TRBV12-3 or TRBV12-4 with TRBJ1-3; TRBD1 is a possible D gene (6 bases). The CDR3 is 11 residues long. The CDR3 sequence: CASSLSGQGRF. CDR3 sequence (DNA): TGTGCCAGCAGTTTATCCGGGCAGGGGAGATTT.

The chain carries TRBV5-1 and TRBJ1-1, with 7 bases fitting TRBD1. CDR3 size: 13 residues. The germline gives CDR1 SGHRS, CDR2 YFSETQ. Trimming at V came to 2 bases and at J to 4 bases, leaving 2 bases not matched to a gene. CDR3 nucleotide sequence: TGCGCCAGCAGCTTACGACAGGGCACTGAAGCTTTCTTT. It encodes CASSLRQGTEAFF.

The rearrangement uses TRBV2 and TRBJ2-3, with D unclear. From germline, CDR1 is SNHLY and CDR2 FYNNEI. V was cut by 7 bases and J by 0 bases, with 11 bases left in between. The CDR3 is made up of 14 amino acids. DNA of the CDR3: TGTGCCAGCAAACTGGAGCGCAGCACAGATACGCAGTATTTT. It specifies CASKLERSTDTQYF.

In DNA, the CDR3 is TGTGCCAGCAGTGAATCGGGGGGGGTCCTCACAGATACGCAGTATTTT. Protein product: CASSESGGVLTDTQYF. The chain has TRBV25-1 and TRBJ2-3, with 8 nucleotides matching TRBD2. With V trimmed by 1 base and J by 2 bases, 5 bases remained unmatched. The germline gives CDR1 MGHDK, CDR2 SYGVNS. CDR3 length equals 16 residues.

CDR3 sequence reads: CASSSGAPGDQPQHF. Here the CDR3 DNA reads TGCGCCAGCAGCTCAGGGGCCCCCGGAGATCAGCCCCAGCATTTT. This chain uses TRBV5-1 with TRBJ1-5, with TRBD1 as a possible D gene (6 bases). The CDR3 spans 15 residues. Trimming stripped 3 bases from V and 5 bases from J, with 15 bases between. CDR1 SGHRS and CDR2 YFSETQ come from the germline V gene. The full variable domain, its missing parts supplied by reference TRBV5-1 and TRBJ1-5, is KAGVTQTPRYLIKTRGQQVTLSCSPISGHRSVSWYQQTPGQGLQFLFEYFSETQRNKGNFPGRFSGRQFSNSRSEMNVSTLELGDSALYLCASSSGAPGDQPQHFGDGTRLSIL.

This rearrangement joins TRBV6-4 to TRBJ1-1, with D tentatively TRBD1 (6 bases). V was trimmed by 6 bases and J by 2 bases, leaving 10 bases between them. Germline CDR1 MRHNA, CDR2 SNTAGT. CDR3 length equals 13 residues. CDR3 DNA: TGTGCCAGCAGCAACAGGGTCAACACTGAAGCTTTCTTT. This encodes CASSNRVNTEAFF.

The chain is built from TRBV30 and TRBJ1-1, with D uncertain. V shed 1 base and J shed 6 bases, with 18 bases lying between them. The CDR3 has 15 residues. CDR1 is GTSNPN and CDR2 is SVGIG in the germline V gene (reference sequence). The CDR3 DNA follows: TGTGCCTGGAGTGAGATCGGGTTGAGGTTGGCTGAAGCTTTCTTT. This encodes CAWSEIGLRLAEAFF.

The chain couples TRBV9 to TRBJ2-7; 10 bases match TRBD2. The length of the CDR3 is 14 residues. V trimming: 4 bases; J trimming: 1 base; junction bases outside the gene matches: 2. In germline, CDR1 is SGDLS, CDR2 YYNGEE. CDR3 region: CASSRAGGSYEQYF. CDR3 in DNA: TGTGCCAGCAGCCGAGCGGGGGGGTCCTACGAGCAGTACTTC. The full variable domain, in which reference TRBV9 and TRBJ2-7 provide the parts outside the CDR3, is DSGVTQTPKHLITATGQRVTLRCSPRSGDLSVYWYQQSLDQGLQFLIQYYNGEERAKGNILERFSAQQFPDLHSELNLSSLELGDSALYFCASSRAGGSYEQYFGPGTRLTVT.

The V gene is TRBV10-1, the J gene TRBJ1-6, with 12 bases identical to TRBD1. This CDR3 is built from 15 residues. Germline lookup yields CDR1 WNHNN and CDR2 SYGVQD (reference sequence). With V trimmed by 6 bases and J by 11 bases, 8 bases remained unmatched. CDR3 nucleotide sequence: TGCGCCAGCAGAGACCGGGACAGGGGGCCGGCACCCCTCCACTTT. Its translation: CASRDRDRGPAPLHF.

The CDR3 is CASSLMGGADTEAFF. The CDR3 DNA follows: TGTGCCAGCAGCTTGATGGGGGGAGCGGACACTGAAGCTTTCTTT. The chain employs TRBV7-8 and TRBJ1-1; tentatively, D is TRBD1 (5 bases). Germline-derived CDR1 and CDR2 are SGHVS and FQNEAQ. This CDR3 has 15 residues. Trimming took 3 bases from V and 3 from J, leaving 14 bases between them. Full variable domain (rest looked up from reference TRBV7-8 and TRBJ1-1): GAGVSQSPRYKVAKRGQDVALRCDPISGHVSLFWYQQALGQGPEFLTYFQNEAQLDKSGLPSDRFFAERPEGSVSTLKIQRTQQEDSAVYLCASSLMGGADTEAFFGQGTRLTVV.

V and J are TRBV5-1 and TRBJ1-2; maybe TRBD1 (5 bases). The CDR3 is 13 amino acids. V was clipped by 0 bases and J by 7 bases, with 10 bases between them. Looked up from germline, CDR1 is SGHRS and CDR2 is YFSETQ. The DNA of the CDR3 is TGCGCCAGCAGCTTGGTTCAGGGTTCTGGCTACACCTTC. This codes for CASSLVQGSGYTF. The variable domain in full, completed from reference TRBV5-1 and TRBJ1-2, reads KAGVTQTPRYLIKTRGQQVTLSCSPISGHRSVSWYQQTPGQGLQFLFEYFSETQRNKGNFPGRFSGRQFSNSRSEMNVSTLELGDSALYLCASSLVQGSGYTFGSGTRLTVV.